The rows below give T cell receptor beta chains drawn from one sample of a study of OX40 agonist ivuxolimab in advanced cancers. Sequencing used immunoSEQ multiplex PCR; TCRdb keeps in-frame clones, though not all of them. Of fewer than 85,000 clones in the sample, around nine tenths were seen once. The source was CD4+ or CD8+ T cells sorted from blood, collected in a trial of the OX40 agonist ivuxolimab. The receptors were gathered from an adult with an advanced solid tumor such as melanoma, head and neck, liver or kidney cancer. The CDR3 runs from the conserved cysteine through the conserved F or W. Fields, in order: J gene, D gene, CDR3 length, V gene, CDR3 protein. The D gene is left open where the match is weak.

J: TRBJ2-2
D: .
length: 13
V: TRBV25-1
CDR3: CASSGSNTGELFF

J: TRBJ1-6
D: .
length: 13
V: TRBV9
CDR3: CASSAQGTSPLHF

J: TRBJ1-4
D: .
length: 14
V: TRBV28
CDR3: CASSFGGVHEKLFF

J: TRBJ1-4
D: .
length: 16
V: TRBV19
CDR3: CASSSAGRRENEKLFF

J: TRBJ2-1
D: TRBD1
length: 18
V: TRBV28
CDR3: CASSLYGEAGTGSDEQFF

J: TRBJ2-7
D: .
length: 13
V: TRBV7-8
CDR3: CASSSDGAYEQYF

J: TRBJ2-7
D: .
length: 10
V: TRBV20-1
CDR3: CSASSGEQYF

J: TRBJ1-3
D: .
length: 15
V: TRBV18
CDR3: CASSPTGGAGNTIYF

J: TRBJ2-7
D: .
length: 15
V: TRBV6-6
CDR3: CASSYSGGAAYEQYF

J: TRBJ2-7
D: .
length: 14
V: TRBV18
CDR3: CASSPSTAAYEQYF

J: TRBJ2-3
D: .
length: 14
V: TRBV5-1
CDR3: CASREGASSDTQYF

J: TRBJ1-5
D: TRBD1
length: 16
V: TRBV6-1
CDR3: CASSGGQGISNQPQHF

J: TRBJ2-3
D: .
length: 11
V: TRBV5-5
CDR3: CASSPTDTQYF

J: TRBJ2-5
D: .
length: 14
V: TRBV5-6
CDR3: CASSIQGGQRFQYF

J: TRBJ2-2
D: .
length: 15
V: TRBV19
CDR3: CASMWRDANTGELFF

J: TRBJ2-3
D: .
length: 14
V: TRBV11-2
CDR3: CASSLVGNTDTQYF

J: TRBJ1-3
D: TRBD1
length: 16
V: TRBV11-2
CDR3: CASTATTGGYENTIYF

J: TRBJ2-1
D: TRBD2
length: 16
V: TRBV18
CDR3: CASSPVLAGGALEQFF

J: TRBJ2-7
D: TRBD1
length: 14
V: TRBV29-1
CDR3: CSVRTGARGYEQYF

J: TRBJ1-5
D: .
length: 14
V: TRBV5-1
CDR3: CASSPGQNNQPQHF

J: TRBJ1-2
D: .
length: 16
V: TRBV19
CDR3: CASSIDGGLTNYGYTF

J: TRBJ1-1
D: .
length: 13
V: TRBV9
CDR3: CASSVGANTEAFF

J: TRBJ2-1
D: TRBD1
length: 16
V: TRBV7-3
CDR3: CASSRLTGAGHNEQFF

J: .
D: .
length: 13
V: TRBV7-2
CDR3: CASSLAGTYEQYF

J: TRBJ1-1
D: TRBD1
length: 13
V: TRBV23-1
CDR3: CAWNGQGNTEAFF

J: TRBJ2-5
D: .
length: 14
V: TRBV5-1
CDR3: CASSLIPDKETQYF

J: TRBJ1-1
D: .
length: 13
V: TRBV7-6
CDR3: CASSSGLATEAFF

J: TRBJ2-5
D: .
length: 15
V: TRBV4-2
CDR3: CASSQDQGRQETQYF

J: TRBJ1-4
D: TRBD1
length: 15
V: TRBV28
CDR3: CASSSTGGGYEKLFF

J: TRBJ2-1
D: TRBD1
length: 14
V: TRBV28
CDR3: CASSPPDRGYEQFF

J: TRBJ1-4
D: .
length: 16
V: TRBV28
CDR3: CASSLWGAPRDEKLFF

J: TRBJ1-1
D: TRBD1
length: 14
V: TRBV19
CDR3: CASSIGQGNTEAFF

J: TRBJ2-1
D: TRBD2
length: 17
V: TRBV15
CDR3: CATSRDRLLAGAREQFF

J: TRBJ1-5
D: .
length: 15
V: TRBV10-2
CDR3: CASGSGTVSNQPQHF

J: TRBJ2-7
D: .
length: 13
V: TRBV14
CDR3: CASSEAGPYEQYF

J: TRBJ1-6
D: .
length: 14
V: TRBV10-3
CDR3: CAIRGDSINSPLHF

J: TRBJ1-4
D: .
length: 14
V: TRBV2
CDR3: CASSEVPAGEKLFF

J: TRBJ2-1
D: TRBD1
length: 14
V: TRBV5-1
CDR3: CASSPMTGEVEQFF

J: TRBJ1-2
D: .
length: 10
V: TRBV20-1
CDR3: CSAGAGGYTF

J: TRBJ1-5
D: .
length: 13
V: TRBV6-5
CDR3: CASSYRGDQPQHF

J: TRBJ1-2
D: TRBD1
length: 14
V: TRBV9
CDR3: CASRDKDRVDGYTF

J: TRBJ1-4
D: .
length: 14
V: TRBV18
CDR3: CASSPGGGKEKLFF

J: TRBJ1-6
D: .
length: 15
V: TRBV6-5
CDR3: CASSPPGGGNSPLHF

J: TRBJ1-6
D: .
length: 13
V: TRBV18
CDR3: CASSPPRDSPLHF

J: TRBJ1-3
D: .
length: 14
V: TRBV4-3
CDR3: CASSQEPAGNTIYF

J: TRBJ2-7
D: .
length: 16
V: TRBV6-6
CDR3: CASSYYSTGSSYEQYF

J: TRBJ1-6
D: .
length: 14
V: TRBV27
CDR3: CASSLLPRDSPLHF